Included here is one TCR beta chain sequence, with context. The table came from immunoSEQ multiplex PCR; TCRdb's copy has only in-frame clones and leaves some out. There are 13,000 to 15,000 clones in the sample; about 84% occur only once, and around two fifths lies in the top ten. This sample is part of a study of T cell responses to AZD1222 COVID-19 vaccine. The germline CDR1 and CDR2 sequences are MNHEY and SMNVEV (reference sequence). CDR3 length: 17 amino acids. Trimming removed 5 bases at V and 3 bases at J, with 21 bases between. The chain links TRBV27 to TRBJ2-3, with a weak D call TRBD1 (5 bases). This TCR was recovered from an adult who received the AZD1222 COVID-19 vaccine. Sequencing used peripheral blood, obtained 28 days after the second AZD1222 dose. This CDR3 is CASSGHGARRNTDTQYF. The DNA for the CDR3 is TGTGCCAGCAGTGGACATGGCGCGCGGCGCAATACAGATACGCAGTATTTT.